Below are 18 T cell receptor beta chains sequenced from a single sample in a study of blood T cell repertoires in COVID-19. Assay: immunoSEQ multiplex PCR; the TCRdb copy retains only in-frame clones and omits some. This table holds about 60,000 clones, roughly 85% found once. The sequenced sample consisted of peripheral blood. The source of these receptors is a human donor in a cohort sampled during active COVID-19.

The table lists this clone with many counts. The V and J genes are TRBV15 and TRBJ1-3; D is unclear. This CDR3 is built from 15 residues. Germline V lookup: CDR1 LNHNV, CDR2 YYDKDF (reference sequence). Trimming removed 3 bases at V and 0 bases at J, with 9 bases between. CDR3 in DNA: TGTGCCACCAGCAGTCCGTATCGCTCTGGAAACACCATATATTTT. As protein: CATSSPYRSGNTIYF.

This chain uses TRBV3-1 (or the pseudogene TRBV3-2) with TRBJ2-1, with TRBD2 identical over 12 bases. The length of the CDR3 is 14 residues. Germline assignment: CDR1 LGHDT and CDR2 YNNKEL (reference sequence). Losses at the gene ends were 8 bases for V and 5 bases for J; bases not matched to a gene: 4. CDR3 in amino acids: CASVSSGGDNEQFF. The DNA of the CDR3 is TGTGCCAGCGTATCTAGCGGGGGGGACAATGAGCAGTTCTTC.

This clone was recorded once. The chain has TRBV3-1 (or the pseudogene TRBV3-2) and TRBJ1-4; 8 bases match TRBD1. Germline-derived CDR1 and CDR2 are LGHDT and YNNKEL (reference sequence). The CDR3 has 13 amino acids. V gave up 8 bases and J gave up 7 bases; unmatched junction bases: 6. The CDR3 sequence is CASYGGTGEKLFF. In DNA, the CDR3 is TGTGCCAGCTACGGGGGGACAGGTGAAAAACTGTTTTTT.

The chain uses TRBV24-1 and TRBJ2-2; a weak D match, TRBD2 (6 bases). CDR1 KGHDR and CDR2 SFDVKD come from the germline V gene. This CDR3 has 12 amino acids. Trimming removed 10 bases from V and 1 base from J, with 6 bases in between. DNA for the CDR3: TGTGCCACGGAGGGGAACACCGGGGAGCTGTTTTTT. It specifies CATEGNTGELFF.

The chain has TRBV4-3 and TRBJ1-2; tentatively, D is TRBD1 (5 bases). The CDR3 contains 17 residues. Trimming removed 5 bases from V and 4 bases from J, with 23 bases in between. Germline-derived CDR1 and CDR2 are LGHNA and YSLEER. CDR3 nucleotides: TGCGCCAGCAGCGAAGGCACCGGGACTCAAAGGGGCTATGGCTACACCTTC. This codes for CASSEGTGTQRGYGYTF.

This sequence joins TRBV5-1 and TRBJ2-3; 8 bases match TRBD1. J lost 1 base, V lost 3 bases, and 7 bases had no gene match. This CDR3 spans 16 amino acids. CDR1 and CDR2 from the germline V gene are SGHRS and YFSETQ. CDR3 region: CASSSTGAKGTDTQYF. The CDR3 DNA reads as TGCGCCAGCAGCTCGACAGGGGCTAAGGGCACAGATACGCAGTATTTT.

The chain is built from TRBV7-2 and TRBJ1-3; 9 nucleotides align to TRBD1. V was clipped by 5 bases and J by 2 bases; unmatched bases: 1. CDR3 length: 14 residues. Germline V gene data show CDR1 as SGHTA and CDR2 as FQGNSA. The CDR3 DNA follows: TGTGCCAGCAGCGGGGACAGGGCTGGAAACACCATATATTTT. It codes for CASSGDRAGNTIYF.

This sequence joins TRBV2 and TRBJ1-5; 7 positions agree with TRBD1. Germline CDR1 and CDR2: SNHLY and FYNNEI. The trim removed 7 bases at V and 5 bases at J, leaving 11 bases unmatched. This CDR3 region has 15 residues. This CDR3 is CASKGGEGAHQPQHF. In DNA form, the CDR3 reads TGTGCCAGCAAGGGAGGCGAGGGGGCCCATCAGCCCCAGCATTTT.

The chain couples TRBV18 to TRBJ2-2; a weak D match, TRBD1 (6 bases). The CDR3 loop spans 15 amino acids. Germline V gene lookup returns CDR1 KGHSH and CDR2 LQKENI. V lost 5 bases to trimming and J lost 4 bases, with 14 bases between them. The CDR3 protein is CASSRKDSPTGELFF. CDR3 coding DNA: TGTGCCAGCTCAAGGAAGGACAGCCCCACCGGGGAGCTGTTTTTT.

This chain joins TRBV19 and TRBJ1-1; the D is unclear. Trimming removed 5 bases at V and 3 bases at J, with 19 bases between. CDR3 length: 16 residues. Germline V CDR1 and CDR2: LNHDA, SQIVND (reference sequence). CDR3 protein: CASSAGLGEIDTEAFF. The DNA of the CDR3 is TGTGCCAGTAGTGCCGGCCTCGGGGAAATTGACACTGAAGCTTTCTTT.

The chain is built from TRBV6-1 and TRBJ2-7; a possible D gene is TRBD2 (6 bases). Germline V gene data show CDR1 as MNHNS and CDR2 as SASEGT. V lost 7 bases and J lost 4, with 14 bases in between. The CDR3 is 13 residues long. CDR3 amino acids: CASTWGVLYEQYF. As DNA, the CDR3 is TGTGCCAGCACCTGGGGGGTCCTTTACGAGCAGTACTTC.

The CDR3 DNA reads as TGTGCCAGCAACGGGGAGCCCTACATTCAGTACTTC. Encoded protein: CASNGEPYIQYF. The chain uses TRBV2 and TRBJ2-4; tentative D call: TRBD2 (5 bases). Germline CDR1 reads SNHLY; CDR2 reads FYNNEI. CDR3 length equals 12 residues. The V end was cut by 7 bases, the J end by 8 bases, with 12 bases between. Looking up the rest from reference TRBV2 and TRBJ2-4 gives the full variable domain: EPEVTQTPSHQVTQMGQEVILRCVPISNHLYFYWYRQILGQKVEFLVSFYNNEISEKSEIFDDQFSVERPDGSNFTLKIRSTKLEDSAMYFCASNGEPYIQYFGAGTRLSVL.

The V call is TRBV24-1, the J call TRBJ2-2, with a weak D call TRBD2 (6 bases). Looked up from germline, CDR1 is KGHDR and CDR2 is SFDVKD. V was trimmed by 5 bases and J by 1 base, leaving 13 bases between them. The CDR3 is 16 amino acids. Written as DNA, the CDR3 is TGTGCCACCAGTGGTGTTAGCGGAGAGAACACCGGGGAGCTGTTTTTT. This codes for CATSGVSGENTGELFF.

The chain combines TRBV7-2 with TRBJ2-1; D is possibly TRBD2 (7 bases). CDR3 length: 15 residues. Germline-derived CDR1 and CDR2 are SGHTA and FQGNSA. V was cut by 2 bases and J by 4 bases, with 12 bases left in between. CDR3 in amino acids: CASSLWGGPYNEQFF. CDR3 in DNA: TGTGCCAGCAGCTTATGGGGGGGGCCATACAATGAGCAGTTCTTC.

J is TRBJ1-4 and V is TRBV11-2; D perhaps matches TRBD1 (6 bases). V lost 1 base, J lost 5 bases, and 14 bases lay in between. This CDR3 contains 16 residues. Germline V gene data show CDR1 as SGHAT and CDR2 as FQNNGV. CDR3 coding DNA: TGTGCCAGCAGCTTAGGCCATAGGGGGGGAAATGAAAAACTGTTTTTT. Encoded protein: CASSLGHRGGNEKLFF.

The chain uses TRBV28 and TRBJ1-1; D gene ambiguous. Germline CDR1 and CDR2: MDHEN and SYDVKM. The ends were cut back, 7 bases at V and 0 bases at J, with 18 bases in the middle. The CDR3 covers 16 residues. CDR3 residues: CASKPGPLAVNTEAFF. CDR3 bases: TGTGCCAGCAAACCCGGCCCACTCGCGGTGAACACTGAAGCTTTCTTT. Full variable domain (remainder filled in from reference TRBV28 and TRBJ1-1): DVKVTQSSRYLVKRTGEKVFLECVQDMDHENMFWYRQDPGLGLRLIYFSYDVKMKEKGDIPEGYSVSREKKERFSLILESASTNQTSMYLCASKPGPLAVNTEAFFGQGTRLTVV.

The rearrangement uses TRBV5-4 and TRBJ1-2; D call uncertain. The CDR3 runs 12 residues. V lost 2 bases, J lost 5 bases, and 7 bases lay in between. CDR1 and CDR2 from the germline V gene are SGHNT and YYREEE (reference sequence). The CDR3 protein is CASSFGPYGYTF. CDR3 DNA sequence: TGTGCCAGCAGCTTTGGCCCTTATGGCTACACCTTC.

V is TRBV4-1 and J is TRBJ1-2, with D uncertain. CDR3 length equals 13 residues. CDR1 and CDR2 from the germline V gene are MGHRA and YSYEKL. V lost 4 bases and J 4 bases, leaving 10 bases between the germline ends. CDR3 region: CASSPRVGYGYTF. In DNA form, the CDR3 reads TGCGCCAGCAGCCCTCGGGTGGGCTATGGCTACACCTTC.